This entry is about one T cell receptor beta chain. The repertoire was sequenced with immunoSEQ multiplex PCR; TCRdb's copy has only in-frame clones and lacks some. The table includes around 370,000 clones, 88% detected once. From germline, CDR1 is SQVTM and CDR2 ANQGSEA. Trimming took 0 bases from V and 4 from J, leaving 15 bases between them. The CDR3 covers 15 residues. This entry belongs to a study of blood T cell repertoires in COVID-19. The chain is built from TRBV29-1 and TRBJ1-2, with D possibly TRBD1 on 6 matching bases. This receptor was obtained from a woman in her 70s with COVID-19, enrolled during active disease. Sequencing was carried out using peripheral blood. CDR3 DNA: TGCAGCGTTGAAGAACAGAGGGGGGGATCCTATGGCTACACCTTC. Protein: CSVEEQRGGSYGYTF. Supplemented by reference TRBV29-1 and TRBJ1-2, the full variable domain reads SAVISQKPSRDICQRGTSLTIQCQVDSQVTMMFWYRQQPGQSLTLIATANQGSEATYESGFVIDKFPISRPNLTFSTLTVSNMSPEDSSIYLCSVEEQRGGSYGYTFGSGTRLTVV.